This entry lists 10 T cell receptor beta chains sequenced from one sample in a study of blood T cells in healthy people across ages. A second PCR, run for 7 to 11 cycles, used a sample-barcoded 5' primer plus a J-beta primer mix. TCRdb analysed the 5' RACE reads with MiXCR anew, one entry per CDR3 protein. The data contain hundreds of thousands of distinct CDR3 sequences, approximately 48% of them singletons. The source material was blood. These receptors all stem from a man between 60 and 75 years old in good health.

The chain links TRBV9 to TRBJ1-1, with D unclear. Trimming shortened V by 0 bases and J by 4 bases, and 10 bases separated the two germline ends. Germline V lookup: CDR1 SGDLS, CDR2 YYNGEE. This CDR3 contains 14 residues. For the CDR3, the DNA is TGTGCCAGCAGCGTAGTAGGCCCGTCCACTGAAGCTTTCTTT. Translating it yields CASSVVGPSTEAFF.

This clonotype has more than one count but fewer than ten. The chain carries TRBV4-2 and TRBJ1-5, with D possibly being TRBD1 (5 bases). In germline, CDR1 is LGHNA, CDR2 YNFKEQ. V was shortened by 1 base and J by 1 base, with 8 bases between the two germline ends. The CDR3 spans 15 residues. The CDR3 nucleotides read TGTGCCAGCAGCCAAGTCTGGGACAGCAATCAGCCCCAGCATTTT. Amino acids: CASSQVWDSNQPQHF.

This clonotype was counted a few times. This chain uses TRBV6-2 or TRBV6-3 with TRBJ2-7; TRBD2 is a possible D gene (7 bases). The CDR3 consists of 19 residues. V was pared by 4 bases and J by 1 base, with 26 bases between. The germline V gene has CDR1 MNHEY and CDR2 SVGEGT. The CDR3 spells CASSSPGLQRGGVSYEQYF. The CDR3 region has the DNA TGTGCCAGCAGTTCCCCGGGACTCCAGCGAGGGGGGGTTTCCTACGAGCAGTACTTC.

This rearrangement joins TRBV6-2 or TRBV6-3 to TRBJ1-4; a possible D gene is TRBD1 (5 bases). CDR1 is MNHEY and CDR2 is SVGEGT in the germline V gene. Trimming shortened V by 2 bases and J by 7 bases, and 11 bases separated the two germline ends. There are 14 residues in the CDR3. CDR3 sequence (DNA): TGTGCCAGCAGTTACGAAGGGACCGGTGAAAAACTGTTTTTT. It codes for CASSYEGTGEKLFF.

The chain has TRBV3-1 and TRBJ1-1; D not resolved. The ends were cut back, 2 bases at V and 2 bases at J, with 9 bases in the middle. The CDR3 extends over 14 amino acids. Germline CDR1 is LGHDT and CDR2 is YNNKEL (reference sequence). The CDR3 region has the DNA TGTGCCAGCAGCCAATTCGCAGGCAACACTGAAGCTTTCTTT. This translates into CASSQFAGNTEAFF.

V and J are TRBV2 and TRBJ1-6; TRBD1 aligns across 8 bases. CDR1 is SNHLY and CDR2 is FYNNEI in the germline V gene. Trimming at V came to 6 bases and at J to 6 bases, leaving 7 bases not matched to a gene. The CDR3 is 15 amino acids. The CDR3 DNA reads as TGTGCCAGCAGAGGGGGCAGGGGGCTTAATTCACCCCTCCACTTT. Translated: CASRGGRGLNSPLHF.

This clonotype was detected only once. J is TRBJ2-1 and V is TRBV12-3 or TRBV12-4; D possibly corresponds to TRBD1 (5 bases). The CDR3 runs to 14 residues. V lost 1 base and J 11 bases, leaving 15 bases between the germline ends. CDR3 sequence (DNA): TGTGCCAGCAGTTTAGGGGGCCAGTTCGGCAAGCAGTTCTTC. Its translation is CASSLGGQFGKQFF.

This rearrangement joins TRBV6-2 or TRBV6-3 to TRBJ2-5; D gene unclear. In germline, CDR1 is MNHEY, CDR2 SVGEGT. The CDR3 contains 14 residues. Deletions cut 3 bases from V and 5 bases from J, with 13 bases between. The CDR3 bases are TGTGCCAGCAGTTATGACGGAACAGTGGAGACCCAGTACTTC. Translating gives CASSYDGTVETQYF.

This clonotype showed up many times. This chain connects TRBV10-3 to TRBJ2-3, with 7 nucleotides matching TRBD2. This CDR3 spans 14 amino acids. V trimming: 4 bases; J trimming: 2 bases; junction bases outside the gene matches: 3. Germline assignment: CDR1 ENHRY and CDR2 SYGVKD. The CDR3 region is CAISVGGNTDTQYF. The CDR3 DNA sequence: TGTGCCATCAGTGTGGGAGGGAACACAGATACGCAGTATTTT.

This clonotype has ten or more counts. The CDR3 reads CASSPTGSYGYTF. The CDR3 DNA reads TGTGCCAGCAGTCCGACAGGGTCCTATGGCTACACCTTC. The gene calls are TRBV7-6 and TRBJ1-2, with 7 bases fitting TRBD1. V lost 6 bases and J lost 4; bases outside the gene matches: 5. Germline lookup yields CDR1 SGHVS and CDR2 FNYEAQ. CDR3 length: 13 amino acids.